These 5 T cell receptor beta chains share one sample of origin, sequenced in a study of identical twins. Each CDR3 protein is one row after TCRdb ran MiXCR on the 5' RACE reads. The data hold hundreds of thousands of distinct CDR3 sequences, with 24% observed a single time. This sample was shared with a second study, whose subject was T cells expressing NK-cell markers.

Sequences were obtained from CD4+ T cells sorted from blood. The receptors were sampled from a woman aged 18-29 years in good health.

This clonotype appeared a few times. The CDR3 region has the DNA TGCGCCAGCAGCTTTGGCGGGGACTCTTACAATGAGCAGTTCTTC. Protein product: CASSFGGDSYNEQFF. The rearrangement uses TRBV5-1 and TRBJ2-1; TRBD2 is a possible D gene (6 bases). This CDR3 is 15 amino acids long. V lost 2 bases to trimming and J lost 4 bases, with 13 bases between them. Germline values: CDR1 SGHRS, CDR2 YFSETQ.

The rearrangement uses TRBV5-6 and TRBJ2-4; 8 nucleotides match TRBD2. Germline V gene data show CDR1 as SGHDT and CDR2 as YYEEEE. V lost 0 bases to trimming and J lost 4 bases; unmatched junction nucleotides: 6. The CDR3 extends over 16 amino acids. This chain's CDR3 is CASSLVSGGQKNIQYF. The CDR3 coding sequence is TGTGCCAGCAGCTTGGTATCGGGAGGGCAGAAAAACATTCAGTACTTC.

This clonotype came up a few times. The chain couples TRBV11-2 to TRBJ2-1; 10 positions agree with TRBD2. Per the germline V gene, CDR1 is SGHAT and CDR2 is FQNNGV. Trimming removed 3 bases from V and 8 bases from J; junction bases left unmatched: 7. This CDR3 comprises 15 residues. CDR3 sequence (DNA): TGTGCCAGCAGCTTGGGACTAGCGAGGGGCGATGAGCAGTTCTTC. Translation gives CASSLGLARGDEQFF.

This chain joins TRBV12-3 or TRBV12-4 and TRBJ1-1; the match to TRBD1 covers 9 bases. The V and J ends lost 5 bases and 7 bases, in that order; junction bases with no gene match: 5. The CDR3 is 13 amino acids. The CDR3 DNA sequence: TGTGCCAGCAGTGACCCGGGACAGGGTGAAGCTTTCTTT. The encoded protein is CASSDPGQGEAFF.

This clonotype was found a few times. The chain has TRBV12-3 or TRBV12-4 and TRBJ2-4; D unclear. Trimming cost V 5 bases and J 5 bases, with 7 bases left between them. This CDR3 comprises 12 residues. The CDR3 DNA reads TGTGCCAGCAGTCCGACCGAAAACATTCAGTACTTC. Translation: CASSPTENIQYF.